This passage covers 24 T cell receptor beta chains from one sample sequenced in a study of OX40 agonist ivuxolimab in advanced cancers. The library was built by means of the immunoSEQ multiplex PCR assay. Here the immuneACCESS table is served through TCRdb, limited to in-frame sequences with V and J called. Missing clones are a known gap in these copies; in checked studies unresolved V genes cover under half, and the rest lacks a known reason. This sample lists around 88,000 clones; approximately 90% were detected once. The ten largest clonotypes hold roughly 0.5% of the sample. The sample in question was CD4+ or CD8+ T cells sorted from blood, obtained in a trial of the OX40 agonist ivuxolimab. Receptors originate from an adult with an advanced solid tumor such as melanoma, head and neck, liver or kidney cancer.

The chain is built from TRBV19 and TRBJ1-1, with D possibly being TRBD1 (5 bases). CDR1 is LNHDA and CDR2 is SQIVND in the germline V gene (reference sequence). This CDR3 has 15 amino acids. With 0 bases removed from V and 3 bases from J, the gap between germline ends came to 11 bases. The DNA for the CDR3 is TGTGCCAGTAGTATAGATCCCGGAGGGGACACTGAAGCTTTCTTT. This sequence encodes CASSIDPGGDTEAFF.

Note on this clone: A junction end diverges from the germline sequence, so it may reflect a read error. The chain is built from TRBV7-7 and TRBJ2-7, with 7 bases matching TRBD1. Germline V CDR1 and CDR2: SSHAT, FNYEAQ (reference sequence). The CDR3 covers 14 residues. The CDR3 loop reads CASSLYTGEYEQYF. The CDR3 bases are TGTGCTAGCAGCTTATATACAGGGGAGTACGAGCAGTACTTC.

The chain uses TRBV30 and TRBJ1-5; a weak D match, TRBD1 (5 bases). Germline values: CDR1 GTSNPN, CDR2 SVGIG (reference sequence). This CDR3 has 13 residues. Trimming took 0 bases from V and 8 from J, leaving 11 bases between them. The CDR3 is CAWSVFRGEPQHF. The CDR3, as DNA: TGTGCCTGGAGTGTTTTTCGGGGGGAGCCCCAGCATTTT.

The DNA of the CDR3 is TGTGCCAGCAGTGAAGGAGGGGCGACATGGGGCGAGCAGTACTTC. Protein product: CASSEGGATWGEQYF. V gene TRBV2 combines with J gene TRBJ2-7; perhaps D is TRBD1 or TRBD2 (5 bases each). The CDR3 extends over 15 amino acids. Between the trimmed V and J ends, which lost 1 base and 6 bases, there was a span of 16 bases. Germline lookup yields CDR1 SNHLY and CDR2 FYNNEI.

V and J are TRBV7-2 and TRBJ1-5; the D is unclear. The V gene's germline CDR1 is SGHTA and CDR2 FQGNSA. Trimming cost V 0 bases and J 4 bases, with 7 bases left between them. The CDR3 consists of 14 residues. The CDR3 reads CASSLAIRNQPQHF. The CDR3 bases are TGTGCCAGCAGCTTAGCGATCAGGAATCAGCCCCAGCATTTT.

The chain joins TRBV10-3 to TRBJ1-2, with 7 nucleotides matching TRBD1. Trimming took 5 bases from V and 3 from J; bases not matched to a gene: 0. The CDR3 length is 12 residues. Per the germline V gene, CDR1 is ENHRY and CDR2 is SYGVKD. The CDR3 sequence is CAISTGDYGYTF. Written as DNA, the CDR3 is TGTGCCATCAGTACAGGGGACTATGGCTACACCTTC.

V usage is TRBV6-1 and J usage is TRBJ2-7; the D gene is possibly TRBD1 (6 bases). The CDR3 consists of 14 residues. The V gene's germline CDR1 is MNHNS and CDR2 SASEGT. The ends were cut back, 7 bases at V and 3 bases at J, with 16 bases in the middle. CDR3 coding DNA: TGTGCCAGCATGGGAAGGACAGATAGCTACGAGCAGTACTTC. Translating it yields CASMGRTDSYEQYF.

This rearrangement joins TRBV29-1 to TRBJ1-2; TRBD1 is a possible D gene (5 bases). The CDR3 length is 12 residues. Germline V gene lookup returns CDR1 SQVTM and CDR2 ANQGSEA. Trimming pared 7 bases from V and 5 bases from J, leaving 14 bases between. This CDR3 reads CSGGGREYGYTF. CDR3 DNA: TGCAGCGGGGGAGGCAGGGAGTATGGCTACACCTTC.

The chain joins TRBV10-1 to TRBJ2-7; TRBD2 aligns across 7 bases. CDR1 WNHNN and CDR2 SYGVQD come from the germline V gene (reference sequence). The V gene end was trimmed by 9 bases and the J gene end by 4 bases; junction bases not matched to a gene: 18. The CDR3 runs to 16 residues. The DNA for the CDR3 is TGCGCCAGGGCTAGCGGAGGCCAGACGGTTATTTACGAGCAGTACTTC. It encodes CARASGGQTVIYEQYF.

This chain uses TRBV5-1 with TRBJ2-5; D call uncertain. The CDR3 contains 13 residues. CDR1 SGHRS and CDR2 YFSETQ come from the germline V gene. Between the trimmed V and J ends, which lost 3 bases and 2 bases, there was a span of 8 bases. CDR3 DNA: TGCGCCAGCAGCTCCGCCCTACAAGAGACCCAGTACTTC. Translation gives CASSSALQETQYF.

This chain joins TRBV4-3 and TRBJ1-4; D gene unclear. The CDR3 extends over 15 amino acids. Germline loops: CDR1 LGHNA, CDR2 YSLEER. V lost 0 bases, J lost 5 bases, and 10 bases lay in between. CDR3 residues: CASSQDGQKNEKLFF. For the CDR3, the DNA is TGCGCCAGCAGCCAAGACGGTCAGAAAAATGAAAAACTGTTTTTT.

The CDR3 loop is CATSLLGVGEKLFF. The CDR3 DNA reads as TGTGCCACCAGCCTCCTTGGGGTCGGAGAAAAACTGTTTTTT. The chain carries TRBV15 and TRBJ1-4; D unresolved. The CDR3 totals 14 residues. V was clipped by 5 bases and J by 8 bases, with 15 bases between them. Per germline, CDR1 LNHNV and CDR2 YYDKDF (reference sequence).

The V gene is TRBV6-5, the J gene TRBJ2-5; 10 bases match TRBD2. Trimming took 2 bases from V and 7 from J; bases not matched to a gene: 10. This CDR3 is built from 16 residues. In germline, CDR1 is MNHEY, CDR2 SVGAGI. CDR3 amino acids: CASSYGLAGEVGTQYF. The DNA for the CDR3 is TGTGCCAGCAGTTACGGTCTAGCGGGGGAGGTAGGGACCCAGTACTTC.

This chain links TRBV2 with TRBJ2-3, with D perhaps TRBD1 (6 bases). Germline V lookup: CDR1 SNHLY, CDR2 FYNNEI. The V gene lost 5 bases and the J gene lost 4 bases, with 10 bases spanning the gap. CDR3 length: 13 amino acids. The CDR3 spells CASSQQGADTQYF. DNA of the CDR3: TGTGCCAGCAGTCAACAGGGCGCAGATACGCAGTATTTT.

The CDR3 spells CASRTNVPNEAFF. DNA for the CDR3: TGTGCCAGTAGGACAAATGTCCCAAATGAAGCTTTCTTT. V and J are TRBV19 and TRBJ1-1; D is uncertain. This CDR3 has 13 residues. Trimming shortened V by 6 bases and J by 7 bases, and 15 bases separated the two germline ends. Germline CDR1 LNHDA, CDR2 SQIVND (reference sequence).

This chain links TRBV5-4 with TRBJ2-5, with 8 nucleotides matching TRBD1. The junction had 1 base not matched to a gene; V was cut back by 4 bases and J by 2 bases. CDR3 length: 13 residues. Per germline, CDR1 SGHNT and CDR2 YYREEE (reference sequence). The CDR3 DNA follows: TGTGCCAGCAGCCGACAGGGGCAAGAGACCCAGTACTTC. Its translation is CASSRQGQETQYF.

This clone was found once. The rearrangement links TRBV19 to TRBJ2-6; 12 bases map to TRBD1. V shed 1 base and J 0 bases; nucleotides not matched to a gene: 4. The CDR3 contains 19 residues. The germline V gene has CDR1 LNHDA and CDR2 SQIVND (reference sequence). The CDR3: CASSIVPGQGASGANVLTF. The CDR3 DNA follows: TGTGCCAGTAGTATAGTCCCGGGACAGGGGGCCTCTGGGGCCAACGTCCTGACTTTC.

V is TRBV6-5 and J is TRBJ1-2, with D hard to call. Trimming took 2 bases from V and 3 from J, leaving 10 bases between them. Germline-derived CDR1 and CDR2 are MNHEY and SVGAGI. CDR3 size: 14 residues. Here the CDR3 reads CASSYHRADYGYTF. CDR3 DNA sequence: TGTGCCAGCAGTTACCATCGGGCGGACTATGGCTACACCTTC.

This chain links TRBV11-1 with TRBJ1-1; D not certain. The CDR3 totals 10 residues. Germline assignment: CDR1 SGHAT and CDR2 FQDESV (reference sequence). Trimming left V 5 bases short and J 9 bases short, with 7 bases between. CDR3 in amino acids: CASSALKAFF. Here the CDR3 DNA reads TGTGCCAGCAGCGCGCTGAAAGCTTTCTTT.

The J gene is TRBJ1-1, the V gene TRBV11-1; 10 bases agree with TRBD1. This CDR3 has 15 residues. The germline V gene has CDR1 SGHAT and CDR2 FQDESV (reference sequence). J lost 6 bases, V lost 5 bases, and 9 bases had no gene match. The CDR3 loop is CASSKRQGAIPEAFF. The CDR3 coding sequence is TGTGCCAGCAGCAAAAGACAGGGGGCCATTCCTGAAGCTTTCTTT. The full variable domain, completed using reference TRBV11-1 and TRBJ1-1, is EAEVAQSPRYKITEKSQAVAFWCDPISGHATLYWYRQILGQGPELLVQFQDESVVDDSQLPKDRFSAERLKGVDSTLKIQPAELGDSAMYLCASSKRQGAIPEAFFGQGTRLTVV.

As DNA, the CDR3 is TGCAGCGTTGGTGGGGGACCTAACTATGGCTACACCTTC. Its protein is CSVGGGPNYGYTF. The rearrangement joins TRBV29-1 to TRBJ1-2; possible D gene TRBD1, 5 bases. Germline values: CDR1 SQVTM, CDR2 ANQGSEA. This CDR3 is 13 amino acids long. V dropped 4 bases and J dropped 0 bases, with 9 bases sitting between them.

This sequence joins TRBV29-1 and TRBJ2-1, with D hard to call. The CDR3 length is 13 residues. From germline, CDR1 is SQVTM and CDR2 ANQGSEA. The V gene lost 4 bases and the J gene lost 2 bases, with 9 bases spanning the gap. DNA for the CDR3: TGCAGCGTTGCCAGCAGCGCCTACAATGAGCAGTTCTTC. This encodes CSVASSAYNEQFF.

The V gene is TRBV10-3, the J gene TRBJ2-5; the match to TRBD2 covers 8 bases. The J call may be incorrect, as the DNA end agrees better with TRBJ2-7. The CDR3 consists of 14 residues. Germline values: CDR1 ENHRY, CDR2 SYGVKD. CDR3 nucleotides: TGTGCCATCAGAGCCGGGACTAGTGAGGACGAGCAGTACTTC. Its translation: CAIRAGTSEDEQYF.

This chain uses TRBV4-1 with TRBJ1-1, with TRBD1 identical over 10 bases. Germline CDR1 reads MGHRA; CDR2 reads YSYEKL. The CDR3 extends over 14 amino acids. J was trimmed by 7 bases and V by 3 bases; bases with no gene match: 5. CDR3 nucleotides: TGCGCCAGCAGCCACACGGGACAGGGGAGTGAAGCTTTCTTT. Amino acids: CASSHTGQGSEAFF.